This T cell receptor (beta chain) stems from a study of regulatory T cells in long-lasting Graves disease (dated by TCRdb to the early 2020s). Background for the entire study: In the newly diagnosed Graves' disease group, patients had been taking antithyroid drugs for less than 3 months. The study took place in China and was registered as a clinical trial. A total of roughly 35 samples were covered by TCR sequencing, comprising approximately 13 persistent and around 20 newly diagnosed Graves' disease patients. Patients with persistent Graves' disease were compared with patients with newly diagnosed Graves' disease using TCR sequencing and RNA sequencing of peripheral blood. The study at large found these results: Persistent patients shared more public clonotypes among themselves (around 2,800) than newly diagnosed patients did (nearly 1,000). Persistent disease showed preferential use of TRBV28, TRBJ1-2 and TRBJ2-5, whereas newly diagnosed disease favored TRBV20-1 and TRBJ2-1. Sequencing and analysis were limited to the TCR beta chain. The authors noted that the small sample size was a limitation that may lower accuracy. Because the primary lesion, thyroid tissue, could not be accessed, the study looked at peripheral blood alone. Compared with newly diagnosed patients, persistent Graves' disease patients had lower TCR Shannon entropy and fewer highly expanded clones, which suggests clonal expansion.

Receptors were amplified or captured by multiplex PCR. The instrument given in TCRdb is Illumina HiSeq 4000. iRepertoire HTBI primers and Arm-PCR amplification of CDR3 regions were used to construct TCR beta libraries. Before sequencing, the PCR products underwent gel purification. Processing in the source paper ran as follows. A total of 62 TRBV and 14 TRBJ segments were identified across samples and were used for gene usage analysis of CDR3 amino acid clonotypes. Filtered high-quality paired reads were merged into contigs using COPE and FqMerger. BLAST was used to align contigs to IMGT TRBV, TRBD and TRBJ reference genes, with CDR3 defined following IMGT. Any clonotype with a frequency above 0.1% was classified as a highly expanded clone. Shannon entropy was used to measure repertoire diversity, and the Gini coefficient was used to measure V-J evenness. Public clonotypes were defined as clonotypes shared by more than one individual. Through fastp at Q25 and MiXCR, TCRdb rebuilt clones from the public reads, retaining in-frame beta chains. Merged by CDR3 protein, the rows form single entries marked with the most common genes and DNA. TCRdb, not the authors, supplied the V and J calls. Here the sample has about 460,000 distinct CDR3 sequences; about 15% occur a single time. The ten largest clones represent approximately 17% of the sample.

Per the publication, the time point label means: newly diagnosed GD, antithyroid drugs for less than 3 months. RNA was extracted from PBMCs in TRIzol for both TCR sequencing and RNA sequencing. Graves' disease was diagnosed according to American Thyroid Association guidelines. Patients for the study were recruited at an endocrinology department in Xi'an, China. Each patient gave approximately 10 milliliters of peripheral blood, collected in an EDTA anticoagulant tube. Ficoll Paque Plus density gradient separation was used to isolate PBMCs, and no additional T cell sorting was done. An Agilent 2100 Bioanalyzer and agarose gel were used to assess RNA quality, and a NanoDrop 2000 was used to measure RNA concentration. This clonotype occurred many times. Its recognized antigen is unknown. Base qualities were left out, and no much larger clone turns up one base away. The germline V gene gives CDR1 as SGHAT and CDR2 as FQNNGV. Trimming costs V 1 base and J 0 bases, and their ends lie 3 bases apart. The CDR3 runs 14 residues from the cysteine to the phenylalanine. This entry keeps only the CDR3 DNA: 42 bases, framed from base 1.

This sample was also put to use in a study of T cells in Graves' hyperthyroidism and ophthalmopathy. Per that second paper: Graves' hyperthyroidism was defined as stable when no progression to ophthalmopathy occurred over 18 months of follow-up. Hyperthyroidism patients were newly diagnosed, with disease duration under 2 months, and aged 18 to 65 years. Exclusion was applied to patients with uncontrolled infections, other autoimmune diseases, pregnancy or lactation. Diagnoses were based on clinical symptoms, serum thyroxine and TRAb, thyroid ultrasound and orbital computed tomography. The first round of RT-PCR for the TCR CDR3 was performed with the HTBI primer set and the Qiagen OneStep RT-PCR kit. Most expanded thyroid clonotypes (frequency above 0.001) were also detected in blood, suggesting blood repertoires may reflect thyroid immune responses. A 13 V-J signature model separated ophthalmopathy from stable hyperthyroidism, with just over 85% sensitivity and roughly 81% specificity in cross-validation and 80%/75% in testing. In validation, the model predicted progression to ophthalmopathy a median of about 6 months before onset, with approximately 71% sensitivity and more than 72% specificity. To identify TCR V-J signatures that set the groups apart, the researchers used a discovery cohort of 100 patients, made up of around 40 with Graves' ophthalmopathy and some 58 with stable Graves' hyperthyroidism. An independent validation cohort of 18 to 20 hyperthyroidism patients and 17 patients who later progressed to ophthalmopathy tested prospective prediction of ophthalmopathy. The 100 discovery patients were divided at random into training and test sets in a 7:3 ratio. In addition, the study compared T-cell repertoires in thyroid tissue and in blood from five to seven Graves' hyperthyroidism patients. After blood sampling, hyperthyroidism patients were treated with methimazole at a starting dose of 30 mg daily, and ophthalmopathy patients were treated with high-dose intravenous methylprednisolone. Libraries were constructed in a second round of multiplex PCR, after which size selection and purification were carried out. Paired-end sequencing of the libraries was performed with 100 bp reads on an Illumina HiSeq2000. SOAPnuke was used to process the raw data, with reads discarded if the reads contained adapters or uncalled bases, had a mean Phred below 15, or lacked an exact constant-primer or identifier match. High-quality paired reads were merged using COPE v1.2.5, and each unique nucleotide sequence was defined as a clonotype. Clonotypes were aligned to IMGT TRBV, TRBD and TRBJ reference segments using MiTCR v1.1. Only V-J combinations with frequency above 0.0001, covering roughly 99% of repertoires, were analysed. The TCS score was defined as F50 (clonal expansion) divided by E x V (chaos), with BLOSUM62-based TCRdist calculated between CDR3 peptides within each V-J. Welch's t-statistics and random forest reduced just over 500 V-J features to 10 to 15, which were used in a naive Bayes classifier (R e1071). Sample size was not statistically predetermined, and investigators were not blinded to group allocation. The paper reports TCR Vbeta CDR3 sequencing of fewer than 150 peripheral blood samples: 40 to 45 ophthalmopathy, about 75 hyperthyroidism and approximately 17 progressor patients.

The receptor comes from a woman in her forties or fifties with Graves disease. Donor details come from another sample of the same person, matched by shared clones. This sample comprised peripheral blood mononuclear cells (PBMCs), obtained at new diagnosis, from a patient treated with antithyroid drugs. The chain uses TRBV11-2 and TRBJ2-2; a confident D gene designation cannot be given. The CDR3 protein is CASSLGTNTGELFF. The DNA sequence is TGTGCCAGCAGCTTAGGCACGAACACCGGGGAGCTGTTTTTT.